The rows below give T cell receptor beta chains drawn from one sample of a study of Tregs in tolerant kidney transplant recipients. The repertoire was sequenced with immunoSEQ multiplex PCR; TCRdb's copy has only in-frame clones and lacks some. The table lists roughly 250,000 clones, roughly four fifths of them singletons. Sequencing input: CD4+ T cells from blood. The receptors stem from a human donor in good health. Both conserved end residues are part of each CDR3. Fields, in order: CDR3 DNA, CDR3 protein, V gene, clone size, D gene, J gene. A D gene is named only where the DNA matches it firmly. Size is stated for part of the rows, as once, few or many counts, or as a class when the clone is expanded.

DNA: TGTGCCAGCAGCTTGTCGGGGGCCCACAATGAGCAGTTCTTC; CDR3: CASSLSGAHNEQFF; V: TRBV5-6; size: NA; D: NA; J: TRBJ2-1
DNA: TGTGCCAGAAGCCTGCAAGTCTCCAGGCGATCCTACGAGCAGTACTTC; CDR3: CARSLQVSRRSYEQYF; V: TRBV5-3; size: NA; D: NA; J: TRBJ2-7
DNA: TGTGCCAGCAGCGATACCGGGACACAAGGCGCGACCCAGTACTTC; CDR3: CASSDTGTQGATQYF; V: TRBV5-4; size: NA; D: NA; J: TRBJ2-5
DNA: TGTGCCAGCAGCAACCCCCGGGCCCAGCAGTTCTTC; CDR3: CASSNPRAQQFF; V: TRBV11-2; size: NA; D: NA; J: TRBJ2-1
DNA: TGTGCCTGGGCTGGGGTCGATAACTATGGCTACACCTTC; CDR3: CAWAGVDNYGYTF; V: TRBV30; size: NA; D: NA; J: TRBJ1-2
DNA: TGTGCCAGTAGTATTGCGGGGCCGGGGTACACTGAAGCTTTCTTT; CDR3: CASSIAGPGYTEAFF; V: TRBV19; size: once; D: NA; J: TRBJ1-1
DNA: TGTGCCAGCAGCGCTTCCGGGACAGCTAGCACAGATACGCAGTATTTT; CDR3: CASSASGTASTDTQYF; V: TRBV13; size: NA; D: TRBD1; J: TRBJ2-3
DNA: TGTGCCAGCAGCTTTTCCAATGGGGTTGACACTGAAGCTTTCTTT; CDR3: CASSFSNGVDTEAFF; V: TRBV11-2; size: few; D: NA; J: TRBJ1-1
DNA: TGTGCCAGCAGGTTAAGGGAGGGTGCGAACACTGAAGCTTTCTTT; CDR3: CASRLREGANTEAFF; V: TRBV11-1; size: NA; D: NA; J: TRBJ1-1
DNA: TGCGCCAGCAGCCAGCGGATAGCGATTAACACCGGGGAGCTGTTTTTT; CDR3: CASSQRIAINTGELFF; V: TRBV4-1; size: once; D: NA; J: TRBJ2-2
DNA: TGTGCCAGCAGCATAGGCGGGGCGGGAGTATATGAGCAGTACTTC; CDR3: CASSIGGAGVYEQYF; V: TRBV6-6; size: NA; D: TRBD2; J: TRBJ2-7
DNA: TGTGCCAGCTCACCAGTGGGGGGAAATCAGCCCCAGCATTTT; CDR3: CASSPVGGNQPQHF; V: TRBV18; size: NA; D: NA; J: TRBJ1-5
DNA: TGCGCCAGCAGCCTAGGACTAGCGGAGGACACCGGGGAGCTGTTTTTT; CDR3: CASSLGLAEDTGELFF; V: TRBV5-1; size: NA; D: TRBD2; J: TRBJ2-2
DNA: TGTGCCAGCAGCCCGGGACAGGGGCGGCGCACTGAAGCTTTCTTT; CDR3: CASSPGQGRRTEAFF; V: TRBV7-8; size: once; D: TRBD1; J: TRBJ1-1
DNA: TGCGCCAGCATGCTAGCGGGAGGGGGAAACGAGCAGTACTTC; CDR3: CASMLAGGGNEQYF; V: TRBV5-1; size: few; D: TRBD2; J: TRBJ2-7
DNA: TGTGCCAGCTCACCCGGACAGGGAGGGAATCAGCCCCAGCATTTT; CDR3: CASSPGQGGNQPQHF; V: TRBV18; size: NA; D: TRBD1; J: TRBJ1-5
DNA: TGCGCCAGCAGCCAAGGACGCACTGACCTCACTGAAGCTTTCTTT; CDR3: CASSQGRTDLTEAFF; V: TRBV4-1; size: NA; D: NA; J: TRBJ1-1
DNA: TGTGCCAGCAGGAGGGCCGGGACTAGAGGACCCTACGAGCAGTACTTC; CDR3: CASRRAGTRGPYEQYF; V: TRBV11-2; size: NA; D: TRBD2; J: TRBJ2-7
DNA: TGCGCCAGCAGCTTGGCGGTGACAGCCGCGTCCGGGGAGCTGTTTTTT; CDR3: CASSLAVTAASGELFF; V: TRBV5-1; size: NA; D: NA; J: TRBJ2-2
DNA: TGTGCCAGCAGCAAAGGGGAGATTTTTCCTAGCACAGATACGCAGTATTTT; CDR3: CASSKGEIFPSTDTQYF; V: TRBV21-1; size: once; D: NA; J: TRBJ2-3
DNA: TGTGCCAGCAGATCACAGGGGCACGGGCGTGAAAAACTGTTTTTT; CDR3: CASRSQGHGREKLFF; V: TRBV6-5; size: few; D: TRBD1; J: TRBJ1-4
DNA: TGTGCCAGCAGTTACCGCAGCGCACCCTACGAGCAGTACTTC; CDR3: CASSYRSAPYEQYF; V: TRBV6-5; size: NA; D: NA; J: TRBJ2-7
DNA: TGTGCCAGCAGCTCCAGAGGGTTCCGGGACAGGGTAGGTCAGCCCCAGCATTTT; CDR3: CASSSRGFRDRVGQPQHF; V: TRBV11-2; size: NA; D: TRBD1; J: TRBJ1-5
DNA: TGTGCCAGCAGACCCCGAGACAGGGGGCCCAATTCACCCCTCCACTTT; CDR3: CASRPRDRGPNSPLHF; V: TRBV6-6; size: NA; D: TRBD1; J: TRBJ1-6
DNA: TGTGCCAGCAGCTTACAGGGGGCGATCTATGGCTACACCTTC; CDR3: CASSLQGAIYGYTF; V: TRBV11-2; size: NA; D: TRBD1; J: TRBJ1-2
DNA: TGTGCCAGCAGTGAAGCGGGAAAAAACATTCAGTACTTC; CDR3: CASSEAGKNIQYF; V: TRBV6-1; size: NA; D: NA; J: TRBJ2-4
DNA: TGCGCCAGCAGTGAGTTGCCTAGCGGCACAGATACGCAGTATTTT; CDR3: CASSELPSGTDTQYF; V: TRBV10-2; size: NA; D: NA; J: TRBJ2-3
DNA: TGTGCCAGCAGCCACAGGACTAGCGGTAGCACAGATACGCAGTATTTT; CDR3: CASSHRTSGSTDTQYF; V: TRBV9; size: NA; D: TRBD2; J: TRBJ2-3
DNA: TGTGCCAGCAGCCTCTTCGACGGGACTATCTACACCGGGGAGCTGTTTTTT; CDR3: CASSLFDGTIYTGELFF; V: TRBV5-8; size: NA; D: TRBD2; J: TRBJ2-2
DNA: TGTGCCAGCACTACAGGGAAGTATGGCTACACCTTC; CDR3: CASTTGKYGYTF; V: TRBV6-1; size: NA; D: NA; J: TRBJ1-2
DNA: TGTGCCAGCTCACCCGGACAGGTTCTCTCCTACGAGCAGTACTTC; CDR3: CASSPGQVLSYEQYF; V: TRBV18; size: NA; D: TRBD1; J: TRBJ2-7
DNA: TGTGCCAGCAGCCCGCCCGCGACCGCAGAGAAAAACATTCAGTACTTC; CDR3: CASSPPATAEKNIQYF; V: TRBV11-3; size: NA; D: NA; J: TRBJ2-4
DNA: TGTGCCAGCAGCAACGCGTACCGGGCTTCCCAAGAGACCCAGTACTTC; CDR3: CASSNAYRASQETQYF; V: TRBV5-5; size: NA; D: NA; J: TRBJ2-5
DNA: TGTGCCAGCAGTTTCCAGGGACAGGGTATCACTGAAGCTTTCTTT; CDR3: CASSFQGQGITEAFF; V: TRBV6-5; size: NA; D: TRBD1; J: TRBJ1-1
DNA: TGTGCCAGCAGCTTCAGGGGCCAAAACGGAAAACTGTTTTTT; CDR3: CASSFRGQNGKLFF; V: TRBV7-2; size: NA; D: NA; J: TRBJ1-4
DNA: TGTGCCAGCTCGGAGGGACTGAACACTGAAGCTTTCTTT; CDR3: CASSEGLNTEAFF; V: TRBV18; size: NA; D: NA; J: TRBJ1-1
DNA: TGTGCTAGCAGCTTCTTTCAATCCACCGGGGAGCTGTTTTTT; CDR3: CASSFFQSTGELFF; V: TRBV7-7; size: NA; D: NA; J: TRBJ2-2
DNA: TGTGCCTATGACCGGGGCGAGGAGACCCAGTACTTC; CDR3: CAYDRGEETQYF; V: TRBV7-9; size: NA; D: NA; J: TRBJ2-5
DNA: TGTGCCAGCTCCGCGGGACAGGAGGGCACTGAAGCTTTCTTT; CDR3: CASSAGQEGTEAFF; V: TRBV18; size: NA; D: TRBD1; J: TRBJ1-1
DNA: TGTGCCAGTAGTGGTGGGGCTTCGACCGAGACCCAGTACTTC; CDR3: CASSGGASTETQYF; V: TRBV19; size: NA; D: NA; J: TRBJ2-5
DNA: TGCAGCGTTGTCCGCAGGGGGCGGGAAGAGACCCAGTACTTC; CDR3: CSVVRRGREETQYF; V: TRBV29-1; size: NA; D: TRBD1; J: TRBJ2-5
DNA: TGCGCCAGCAGCTTGACAGGGGGCCCCCTAGAGACCCAGTACTTC; CDR3: CASSLTGGPLETQYF; V: TRBV5-1; size: NA; D: TRBD1; J: TRBJ2-5
DNA: TGCGCCAGCAGCTTACAGGGGAATCAGCCCCAGCATTTT; CDR3: CASSLQGNQPQHF; V: TRBV5-1; size: NA; D: TRBD1; J: TRBJ1-5
DNA: TGTGCCAGCGGGGAGGCCGACAGGGCTAAAGAGACCCAGTACTTC; CDR3: CASGEADRAKETQYF; V: TRBV25-1; size: NA; D: NA; J: TRBJ2-5
DNA: TGTGCCAGCAGCTCGGGACAGGTCGCAGATACGCAGTATTTT; CDR3: CASSSGQVADTQYF; V: TRBV7-3; size: NA; D: TRBD1; J: TRBJ2-3
DNA: TGTGCCAGCAGTTTTACGGGGACCTACGAGCAGTACTTC; CDR3: CASSFTGTYEQYF; V: TRBV7-8; size: few; D: NA; J: TRBJ2-7
DNA: TGTGCCAGCAGCTCCGGGACTAGCGCCCGTGGCTCCTACAATGAGCAGTTCTTC; CDR3: CASSSGTSARGSYNEQFF; V: TRBV7-2; size: NA; D: TRBD2; J: TRBJ2-1
DNA: TGTGCCTGGAGGGGACCACCCCTCCACTTT; CDR3: CAWRGPPLHF; V: TRBV30; size: NA; D: NA; J: TRBJ1-6
DNA: TGTGCCAGCAGCCAATCCTGGGGGAGCTCCTACGAGCAGTACTTC; CDR3: CASSQSWGSSYEQYF; V: TRBV11-3; size: NA; D: NA; J: TRBJ2-7
DNA: TGTGCCAGCAGCTTAGTTCGTAGGAGGACGGAGAAAGGGAGGAATAGCAATCAGCCCCAGCATTTT; CDR3: CASSLVRRRTEKGRNSNQPQHF; V: TRBV7-8; size: NA; D: NA; J: TRBJ1-5
DNA: TGCGCCAGCAGCCTCTCAGTCATTGGGACTCGGACAAATGAAAAACTGTTTTTT; CDR3: CASSLSVIGTRTNEKLFF; V: TRBV4-1; size: NA; D: NA; J: TRBJ1-4
DNA: TGTGCCAGCAGTGAAGCGAAGGGATACTATGGCTACACCTTC; CDR3: CASSEAKGYYGYTF; V: TRBV6-1; size: NA; D: NA; J: TRBJ1-2
DNA: TGTGCCAGCACCCAGGTACGGGCTGGGAGATACGAGCAGTACTTC; CDR3: CASTQVRAGRYEQYF; V: TRBV27; size: NA; D: NA; J: TRBJ2-7
DNA: TGTGCAGGAGGCCGACCATCGGGGGCATCGGGCGAAAAACTGTTTTTT; CDR3: CAGGRPSGASGEKLFF; V: TRBV2; size: NA; D: NA; J: TRBJ1-4
DNA: TGCGCCAGCAGCTACGGCCTTGCGGGGGGGACAGATACGCAGTATTTT; CDR3: CASSYGLAGGTDTQYF; V: TRBV5-1; size: NA; D: TRBD2; J: TRBJ2-3
DNA: TGTGCCAGTAGTATTATGCGCGTGACGAATCAGCCCCAGCATTTT; CDR3: CASSIMRVTNQPQHF; V: TRBV19; size: NA; D: NA; J: TRBJ1-5
DNA: TGTGCCAGCAGCCCCGGGACCAGGGATCAGCCCCAGCATTTT; CDR3: CASSPGTRDQPQHF; V: TRBV7-9; size: few; D: NA; J: TRBJ1-5
DNA: TGTGCCTCTGGACAGGGGGTTGGGGAGCAGTTCTTC; CDR3: CASGQGVGEQFF; V: TRBV30; size: NA; D: TRBD1; J: TRBJ2-1
DNA: TGCGCCAGCAGCTTGGTCGCCGGCTTAAACTATGGCTACACCTTC; CDR3: CASSLVAGLNYGYTF; V: TRBV5-1; size: NA; D: NA; J: TRBJ1-2
DNA: TGTGCCAGCAGCCTAAACGTAGGGGCCGCCGAGGAGACCCAGTACTTC; CDR3: CASSLNVGAAEETQYF; V: TRBV4-2; size: NA; D: NA; J: TRBJ2-5